This TCR beta chain appears in the sequencing data of a study of cytomegalovirus exposure and HLA in healthy donors. Findings and limits, study-wide: A reported reduction in N-insertions relative to the roughly 670-donor mean was seen in an Asian-associated ancestry cluster in a later analysis.

Primers for the PCR totalled 60 Vbeta and 13 Jbeta. Sequenced by immunoSEQ multiplex PCR; TCRdb stores in-frame clones only, minus some. The sample lists approximately 92,000 clones; roughly 80% were seen once. Germline assignment: CDR1 LGHNA and CDR2 YNFKEQ. After removal of 3 bases from V and 3 bases from J, the junction contained 9 bases not matched to a gene. The CDR3 sequence is 18 residues long. Points on this clone: Antigen unknown.

The receptor was isolated from a man over 45 in good health and CMV-seropositive. The sequencing input was PBMCs. The chain employs TRBV4-2 and TRBJ2-6; TRBD1 aligns across 9 bases. The CDR3 here is CASSQAGTGILGANVLTF. Here the CDR3 DNA reads TGTGCCAGCAGCCAGGCCGGGACAGGGATACTTGGGGCCAACGTCCTGACTTTC.